Listed here are 2 T cell receptor beta chains from one sample, sequenced in a study of monozygotic twins with inflammatory bowel disease. Reprocessing the 5' RACE reads, TCRdb reports a single entry for every CDR3 protein and omits DNA. This table lists 350,000 to 400,000 distinct CDR3 sequences. The sequenced sample was blood. Receptors originate from a human donor with ulcerative colitis or Crohn's disease, or a healthy co-twin of an affected twin (not recorded which).

This chain connects TRBV10-3 to TRBJ1-5. The CDR3 covers 15 residues. Germline V gives CDR1 ENHRY, CDR2 SYGVKD. The CDR3 protein is CAISEPGPNNQPQHF.

The chain is built from TRBV6-6 and TRBJ1-2; TCRdb proposes TRBD1, but this gene call is untestable without DNA. The CDR3 length is 14 residues. The germline gives CDR1 MNHNY, CDR2 SVGAGI (reference sequence). This CDR3 is CASSYSQGFDGYTF.